Below, one T cell receptor (beta chain) is given with its context. Its antigen remains unidentified. The time point is: baseline, week 1 (first vaccination visit). Stated treatment: pre-vaccination baseline after standard-of-care therapy. This CDR3 contains 17 residues. Germline CDR1 and CDR2: LGHNT and FRNRAP. The J segment lost 4 bases and the V segment lost 6 bases, leaving 15 bases of the junction unmatched. This specimen comes from a study of a mutant IDH1 vaccine in newly diagnosed glioma. Study-wide background: Treated patients comprised 62.5% males and roughly 40% females, mean age about 44 years. The earlier regimen, radiotherapy, temozolomide, or both, was most often both.

Assay used: immunoSEQ multiplex PCR; TCRdb lists only in-frame clones, some missing. The repertoire includes fewer than 50,000 clones, roughly 78% of them detected once, and roughly 9.1% sits in the top ten. Notes on the study in general: Seemingly, top peripheral T cell clonotype changes bore no relation to pseudoprogression.

The TCR sequence derives from a man between 40 and 49 years old with glioma. Some clones in this sample may be carry-over from other donors' samples. The rearrangement links TRBV12-5 to TRBJ2-7; TRBD1 matches at 10 bases. Sequences were derived from PBMCs, sampled from a glioma patient treated with radiotherapy, temozolomide or both. The CDR3 bases are TGTGCTAGTGGAAGAGCCTCTGGGACAGGGGACGATTACGAGCAGTACTTC. This codes for CASGRASGTGDDYEQYF.